This entry concerns a single T cell receptor beta chain. In its sample, this clonotype was seen many times. Its cognate antigen has yet to be identified. No base-level quality is on record; no much larger clone is a single base apart. This sample was included in a study of human T cells and chemical hapten exposure listed by TCRdb under 2021. For the wider study: Libraries were combined into a pool for sequencing, and differences in TCR yield between samples came mainly from small differences in library volumes within the pool. This study followed changes in the peripheral blood TCR repertoire in vivo during primary and secondary sensitization of alopecia patients to the hapten diphenylcyclopropenone (DPC). From each blood RNA sample, both TCR alpha and TCR beta chains were sequenced.

Total RNA was extracted from unfractionated whole blood collected in Tempus Blood RNA tubes. Roughly 5 healthy volunteers served as TCR sequencing controls and were bled at day 0, 2 weeks and 6 weeks. The CDR3 numbers 14 residues from cysteine through phenylalanine. Only the CDR3 part of the read is kept: 42 bases, read in frame from the first base. CDR1 and CDR2 are read off the germline V gene (reference sequence) as GTSNPN and SVGIG. The germline ends are 15 bases apart after V is trimmed by 8 bases and J by 0 bases. Paper-wide results and their limitations: Repeated subsampling changed both the strength of the expansion versus patch-test correlation and the threshold at which that correlation became significant. No change with DPC sensitization was found in the number of TCRs above 1 in 1000 frequency, and no evidence of global repertoire structure alterations was found.

The protocol used for the library was 5' RACE. The instrument was an Illumina MiSeq. During library preparation, unique molecular identifiers were attached to individual cDNA molecules so that TCRs could be counted in a quantitative, reproducible way. In the authors' own workflow: Samples had a median of roughly 99,000 TCRs, with a range from about 23,224 to 700,000. V, J and CDR3 annotation of the TCR reads was carried out using the Decombinator software suite. Every sample was subsampled to the same number of TCRs (28,000) for the PS versus PT1 abundance plots. TCRs were defined as expanded if absent before sensitization and observed at least eight times at the 2-week time point. TCRdb reworked the public reads: Q25 trimming with fastp, MiXCR clone assembly, productive beta chains retained. Each CDR3 protein gets just one entry, which takes the most common genes and DNA from the rows behind it. V and J calls and clone size were set by TCRdb, not the authors. The sample yields 110,000 to 150,000 distinct CDR3 sequences; around 4.1% were counted once. Around 1.5% of the sample belongs to the ten largest clones.

This receptor was identified in a female donor in good health. The rearranged chain carries TRBV30 and TRBJ2-3; perhaps TRBD2 is the D gene, with 6 bases matching. The CDR3 loop reads CAGDSGTSTDTQYF. The DNA is TGTGCCGGGGACTCCGGGACTAGCACAGATACGCAGTATTTT.